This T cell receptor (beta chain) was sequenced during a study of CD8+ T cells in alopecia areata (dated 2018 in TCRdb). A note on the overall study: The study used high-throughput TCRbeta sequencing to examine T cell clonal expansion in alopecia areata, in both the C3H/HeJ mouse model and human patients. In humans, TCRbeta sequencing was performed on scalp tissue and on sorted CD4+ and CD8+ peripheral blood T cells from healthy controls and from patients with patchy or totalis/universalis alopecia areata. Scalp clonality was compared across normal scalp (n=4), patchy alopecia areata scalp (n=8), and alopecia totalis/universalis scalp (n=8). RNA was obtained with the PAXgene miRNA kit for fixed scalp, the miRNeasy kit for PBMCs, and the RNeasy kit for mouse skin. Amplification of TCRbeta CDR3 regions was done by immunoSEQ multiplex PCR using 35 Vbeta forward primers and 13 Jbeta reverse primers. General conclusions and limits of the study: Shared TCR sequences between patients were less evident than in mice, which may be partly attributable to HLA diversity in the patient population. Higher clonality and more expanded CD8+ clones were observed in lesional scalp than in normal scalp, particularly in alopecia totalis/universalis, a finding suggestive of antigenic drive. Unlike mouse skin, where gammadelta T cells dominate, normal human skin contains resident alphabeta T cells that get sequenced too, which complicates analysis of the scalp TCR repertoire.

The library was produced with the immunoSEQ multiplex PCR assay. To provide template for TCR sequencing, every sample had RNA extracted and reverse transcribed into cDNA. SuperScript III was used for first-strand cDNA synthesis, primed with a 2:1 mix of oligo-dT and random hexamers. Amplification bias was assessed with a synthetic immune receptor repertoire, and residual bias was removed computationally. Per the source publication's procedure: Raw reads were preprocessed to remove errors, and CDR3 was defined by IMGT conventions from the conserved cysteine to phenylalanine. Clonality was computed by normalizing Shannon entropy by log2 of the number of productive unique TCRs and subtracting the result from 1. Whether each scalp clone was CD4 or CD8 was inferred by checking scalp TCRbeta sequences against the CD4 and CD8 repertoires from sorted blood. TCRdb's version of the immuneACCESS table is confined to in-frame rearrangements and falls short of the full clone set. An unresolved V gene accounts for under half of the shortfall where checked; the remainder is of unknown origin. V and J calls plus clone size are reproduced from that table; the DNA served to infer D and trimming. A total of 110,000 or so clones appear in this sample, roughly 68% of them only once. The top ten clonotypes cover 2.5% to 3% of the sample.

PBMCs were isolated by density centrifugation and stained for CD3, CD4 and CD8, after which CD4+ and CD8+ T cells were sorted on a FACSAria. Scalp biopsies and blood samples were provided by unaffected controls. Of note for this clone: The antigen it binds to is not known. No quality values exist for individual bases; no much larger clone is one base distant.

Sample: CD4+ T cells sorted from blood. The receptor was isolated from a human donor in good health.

This receptor has the CDR3 CASSRQGAGQPQHF. The bases read TGCGCCAGCAGCCGCCAGGGAGCGGGTCAGCCCCAGCATTTT. The rearrangement combines TRBV4-1 with TRBJ1-5; TRBD1 might be the D gene, on 5 matching bases. Measured from the cysteine to the phenylalanine, the CDR3 is 14 residues long. Only the CDR3 region is kept as DNA, spanning 42 bases read in frame from base 1. CDR1 and CDR2, looked up from the germline V gene, are MGHRA and YSYEKL. Between the V and J ends, shortened by 4 bases and 6 bases respectively, the junction contains 13 bases.